This T cell receptor beta chain was identified in a study of blood T cell repertoires in COVID-19. Turning to the study itself: Samples taken during acute and convalescent COVID-19 were collected in the United States, Italy and Spain.

The CDR3 runs to 13 residues. V was clipped by 5 bases and J by 9 bases; unmatched bases: 8. This table comes from immunoSEQ multiplex PCR, and its TCRdb copy is limited to in-frame clones, with some not included. The sample lists some 130,000 clones; approximately 80% were seen once. The TCR comes from a man between 65 and 80 years old with acute or convalescent COVID-19. Sample: peripheral blood. The J gene is TRBJ2-5, the V gene TRBV12-3 or TRBV12-4; TRBD1 matches at 8 bases. The CDR3 region has the DNA TGTGCCAGCAGTCTAACAGGGGGGAAGCCCCAGTACTTC. This gives the protein CASSLTGGKPQYF.